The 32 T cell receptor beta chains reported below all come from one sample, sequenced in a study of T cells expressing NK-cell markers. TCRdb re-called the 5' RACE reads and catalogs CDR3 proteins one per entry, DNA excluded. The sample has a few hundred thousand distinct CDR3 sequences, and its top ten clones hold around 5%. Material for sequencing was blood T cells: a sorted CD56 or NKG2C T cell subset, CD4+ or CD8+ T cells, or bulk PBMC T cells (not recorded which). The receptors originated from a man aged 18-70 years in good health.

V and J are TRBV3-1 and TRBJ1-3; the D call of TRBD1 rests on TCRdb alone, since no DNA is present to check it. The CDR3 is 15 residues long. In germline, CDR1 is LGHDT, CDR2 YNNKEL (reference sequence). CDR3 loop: CASSLDRGYGNTIYF.

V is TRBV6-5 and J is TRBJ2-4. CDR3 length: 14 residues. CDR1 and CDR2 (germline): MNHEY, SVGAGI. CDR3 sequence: CASSSPGAKNIQYF.

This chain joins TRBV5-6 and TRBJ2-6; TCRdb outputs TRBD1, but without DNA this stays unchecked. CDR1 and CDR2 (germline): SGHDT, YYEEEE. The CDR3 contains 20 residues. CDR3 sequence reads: CASSRPNYRGTSSGANVLTF.

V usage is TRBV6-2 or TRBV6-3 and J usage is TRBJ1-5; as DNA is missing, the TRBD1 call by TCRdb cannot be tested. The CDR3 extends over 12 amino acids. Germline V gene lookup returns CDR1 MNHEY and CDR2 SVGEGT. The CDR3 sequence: CASRERVQPQHF.

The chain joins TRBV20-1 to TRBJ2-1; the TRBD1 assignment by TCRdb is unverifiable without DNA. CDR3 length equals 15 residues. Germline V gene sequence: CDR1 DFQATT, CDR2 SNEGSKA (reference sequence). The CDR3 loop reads CSAGGDRGRYNEQFF.

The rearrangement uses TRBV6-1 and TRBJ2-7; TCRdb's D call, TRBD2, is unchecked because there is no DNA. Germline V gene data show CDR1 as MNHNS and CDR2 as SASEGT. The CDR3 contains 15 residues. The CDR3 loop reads CASGLQGPPSYEQYF.

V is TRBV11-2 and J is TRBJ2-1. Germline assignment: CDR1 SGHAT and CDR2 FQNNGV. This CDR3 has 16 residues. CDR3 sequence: CASSRKSGSSYNEQFF.

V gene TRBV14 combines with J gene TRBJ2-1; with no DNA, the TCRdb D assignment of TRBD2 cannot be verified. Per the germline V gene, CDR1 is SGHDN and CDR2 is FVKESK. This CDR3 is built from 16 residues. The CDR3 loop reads CASSQSGVRLFEVQFF.

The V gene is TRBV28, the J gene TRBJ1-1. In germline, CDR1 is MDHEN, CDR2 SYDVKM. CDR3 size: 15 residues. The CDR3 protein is CASTTPLGGNTEAFF.

CDR3 region: CASSSGGLAGGPGETQYF. The chain recombines TRBV27 with TRBJ2-5; TCRdb designates TRBD2, a call that cannot be tested without DNA. The CDR3 length is 18 residues. Germline V CDR1 and CDR2: MNHEY, SMNVEV (reference sequence).

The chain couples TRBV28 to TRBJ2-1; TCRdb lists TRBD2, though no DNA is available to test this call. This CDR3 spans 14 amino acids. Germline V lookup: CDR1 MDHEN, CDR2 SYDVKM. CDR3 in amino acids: CASSSPLVYNEQFF. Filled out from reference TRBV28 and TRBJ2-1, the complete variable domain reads DVKVTQSSRYLVKRTGEKVFLECVQDMDHENMFWYRQDPGLGLRLIYFSYDVKMKEKGDIPEGYSVSREKKERFSLILESASTNQTSMYLCASSSPLVYNEQFFGPGTRLTVL.

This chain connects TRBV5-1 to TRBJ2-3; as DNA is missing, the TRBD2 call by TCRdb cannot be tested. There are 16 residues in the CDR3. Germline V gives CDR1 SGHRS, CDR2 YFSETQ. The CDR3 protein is CASSPQAGLTTDTQYF. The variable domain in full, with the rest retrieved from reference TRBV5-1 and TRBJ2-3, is KAGVTQTPRYLIKTRGQQVTLSCSPISGHRSVSWYQQTPGQGLQFLFEYFSETQRNKGNFPGRFSGRQFSNSRSEMNVSTLELGDSALYLCASSPQAGLTTDTQYFGPGTRLTVL.

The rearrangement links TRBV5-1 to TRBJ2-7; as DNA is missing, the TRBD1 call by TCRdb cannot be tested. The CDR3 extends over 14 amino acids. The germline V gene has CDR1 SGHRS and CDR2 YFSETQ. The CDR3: CASSADRLGYEQYF. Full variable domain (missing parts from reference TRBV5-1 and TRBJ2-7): KAGVTQTPRYLIKTRGQQVTLSCSPISGHRSVSWYQQTPGQGLQFLFEYFSETQRNKGNFPGRFSGRQFSNSRSEMNVSTLELGDSALYLCASSADRLGYEQYFGPGTRLTVT.

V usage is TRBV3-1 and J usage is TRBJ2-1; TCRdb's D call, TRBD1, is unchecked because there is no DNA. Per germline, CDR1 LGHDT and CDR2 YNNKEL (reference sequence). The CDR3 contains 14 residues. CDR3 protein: CASGQHLAYNEQFF.

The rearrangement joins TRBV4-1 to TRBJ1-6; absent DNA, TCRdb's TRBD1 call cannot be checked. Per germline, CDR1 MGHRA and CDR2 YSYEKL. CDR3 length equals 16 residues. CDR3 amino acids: CASSQIDRTINSPLHF.

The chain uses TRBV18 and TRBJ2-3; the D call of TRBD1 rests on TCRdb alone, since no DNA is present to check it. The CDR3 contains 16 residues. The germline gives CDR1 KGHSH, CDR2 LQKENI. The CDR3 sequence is CASSRAQGANADTQYF.

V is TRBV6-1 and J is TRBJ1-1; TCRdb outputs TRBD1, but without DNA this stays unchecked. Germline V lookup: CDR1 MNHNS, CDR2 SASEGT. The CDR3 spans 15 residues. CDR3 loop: CASTDRQGMNTEAFF.

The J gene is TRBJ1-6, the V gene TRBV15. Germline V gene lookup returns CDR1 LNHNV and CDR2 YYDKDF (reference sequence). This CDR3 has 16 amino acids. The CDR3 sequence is CATSRDRGFDNSPLHF.

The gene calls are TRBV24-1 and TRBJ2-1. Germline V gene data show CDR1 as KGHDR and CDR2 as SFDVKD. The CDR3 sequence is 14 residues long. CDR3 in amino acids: CATSRGGSYNEQFF.

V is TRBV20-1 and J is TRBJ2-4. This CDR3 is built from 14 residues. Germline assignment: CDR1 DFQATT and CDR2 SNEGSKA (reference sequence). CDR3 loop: CSARDSRSKNIQYF.

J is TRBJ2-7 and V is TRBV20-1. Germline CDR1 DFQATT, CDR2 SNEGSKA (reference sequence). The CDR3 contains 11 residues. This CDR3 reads CSGRHSYEQYF.

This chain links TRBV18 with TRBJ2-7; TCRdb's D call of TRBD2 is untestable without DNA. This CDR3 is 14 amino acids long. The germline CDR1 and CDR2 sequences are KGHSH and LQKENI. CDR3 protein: CASSPPGSTARQYF.

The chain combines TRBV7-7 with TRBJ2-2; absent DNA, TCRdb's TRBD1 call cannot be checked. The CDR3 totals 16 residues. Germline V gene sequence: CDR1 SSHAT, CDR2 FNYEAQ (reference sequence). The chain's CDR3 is CASSLAPPGSTGELFF. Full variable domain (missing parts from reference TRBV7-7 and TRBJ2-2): GAGVSQSPRYKVTKRGQDVTLRCDPISSHATLYWYQQALGQGPEFLTYFNYEAQPDKSGLPSDRFSAERPEGSISTLTIQRTEQRDSAMYRCASSLAPPGSTGELFFGEGSRLTVL.

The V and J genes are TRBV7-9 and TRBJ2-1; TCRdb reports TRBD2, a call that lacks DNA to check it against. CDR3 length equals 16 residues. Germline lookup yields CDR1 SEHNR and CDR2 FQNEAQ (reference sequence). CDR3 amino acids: CASSPGSGGAGDEQFF.

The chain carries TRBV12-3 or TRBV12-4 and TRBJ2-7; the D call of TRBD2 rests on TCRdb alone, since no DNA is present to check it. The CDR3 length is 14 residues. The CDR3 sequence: CASRYRGLTYEQYF.

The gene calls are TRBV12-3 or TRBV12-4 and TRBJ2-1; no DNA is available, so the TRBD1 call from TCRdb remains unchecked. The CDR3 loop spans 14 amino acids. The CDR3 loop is CASSLGTGGNEQFF.

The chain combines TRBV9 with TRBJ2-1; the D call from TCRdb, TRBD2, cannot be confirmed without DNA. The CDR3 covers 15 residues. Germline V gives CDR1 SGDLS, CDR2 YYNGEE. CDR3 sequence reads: CASSAGPSSYNEQFF.

The CDR3 spells CAPSHGQAQIDNSPLHF. The V call is TRBV12-3 or TRBV12-4, the J call TRBJ1-6; there is no DNA to check the TCRdb D call of TRBD1. CDR3 length: 17 residues.

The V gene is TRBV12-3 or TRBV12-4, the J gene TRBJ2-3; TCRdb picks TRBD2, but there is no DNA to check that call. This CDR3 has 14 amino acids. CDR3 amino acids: CASASGGSTDTQYF.

The CDR3 here is CASGLGDRGSDTQYF. J is TRBJ2-3 and V is TRBV12-5; TCRdb picks TRBD1, but there is no DNA to check that call. The length of the CDR3 is 15 residues. Germline V gene data show CDR1 as LGHNT and CDR2 as FRNRAP.

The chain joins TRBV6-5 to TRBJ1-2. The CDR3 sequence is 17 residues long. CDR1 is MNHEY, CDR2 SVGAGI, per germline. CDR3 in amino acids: CASSYSKDGRSNYGYTF.

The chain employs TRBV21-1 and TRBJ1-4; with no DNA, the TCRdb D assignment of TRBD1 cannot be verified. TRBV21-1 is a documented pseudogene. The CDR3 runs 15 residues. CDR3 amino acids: CASIPTGKRIGKLFF.